This TCR beta chain derives from a study of cytomegalovirus exposure and HLA in healthy donors. Study-level findings and limits: The number of N-insertions in an Asian-associated ancestry cluster was reportedly below the roughly 620-donor mean in a later analysis. A later analysis linked a missense DCLRE1C variant to TCR beta V- and J-gene trimming.

The PCR used 60 Vbeta and 13 Jbeta primers. Only in-frame clones appear in the TCRdb table, and some are missing; sequencing was by immunoSEQ multiplex PCR. Of fewer than 150,000 clones listed, 76% are singletons. For this clone: What it binds is not known.

This CDR3 is built from 14 residues. Deletions cut 7 bases from V and 4 bases from J, with 16 bases between. Per germline, CDR1 SGHVS and CDR2 FQNEAQ. The sample consisted of PBMCs. The V and J genes are TRBV7-8 and TRBJ1-1; no clear D. This sequence originates from a man aged 18 to 30 in good health and CMV-seronegative. In DNA form, the CDR3 reads TGTGCCAGCACCCTTGGAGTTGGAGGCACTGAAGCTTTCTTT. This translates into CASTLGVGGTEAFF. Filled out from reference TRBV7-8 and TRBJ1-1, the complete variable domain reads GAGVSQSPRYKVAKRGQDVALRCDPISGHVSLFWYQQALGQGPEFLTYFQNEAQLDKSGLPSDRFFAERPEGSVSTLKIQRTQQEDSAVYLCASTLGVGGTEAFFGQGTRLTVV.